The T cell receptor beta chain described here comes from a study of blood T cell repertoires in COVID-19. The CDR3 loop spans 15 amino acids. The germline gives CDR1 MDHEN, CDR2 SYDVKM. The trim removed 6 bases at V and 1 base at J, leaving 2 bases unmatched. The method was immunoSEQ multiplex PCR; TCRdb's version includes in-frame clones alone and lacks a portion of them. The data show tens of thousands of clones, approximately 80% seen once. The source material was peripheral blood. The chain has TRBV28 and TRBJ2-2; the match to TRBD1 covers 10 bases. The clonotype originates from a man between 25 and 39 years old with COVID-19, enrolled during active disease. The DNA for the CDR3 is TGTGCCAGCAGGGGGGACAGGGGGAACACCGGGGAGCTGTTTTTT. The encoded protein is CASRGDRGNTGELFF.